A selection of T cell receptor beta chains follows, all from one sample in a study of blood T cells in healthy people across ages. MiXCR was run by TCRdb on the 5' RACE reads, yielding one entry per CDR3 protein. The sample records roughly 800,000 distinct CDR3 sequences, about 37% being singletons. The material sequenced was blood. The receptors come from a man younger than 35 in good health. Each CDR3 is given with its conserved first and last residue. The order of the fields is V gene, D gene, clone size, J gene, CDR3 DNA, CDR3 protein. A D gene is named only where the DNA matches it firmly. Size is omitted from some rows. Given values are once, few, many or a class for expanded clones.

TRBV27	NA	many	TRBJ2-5	TGTGCCAGCAGTTTAAGGGCGTCACCATCTAAAGAGACCCAGTACTTC	CASSLRASPSKETQYF
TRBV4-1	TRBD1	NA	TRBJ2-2	TGCGCCAGCAGCCAGTTGGGACAGGGATCCTACGGGGAGCTGTTTTTT	CASSQLGQGSYGELFF
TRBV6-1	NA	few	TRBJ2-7	TGTGCCAGCAGGTGGGGCCAAGGGGACTACGAGCAGTACTTC	CASRWGQGDYEQYF
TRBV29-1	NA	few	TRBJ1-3	TGCAGCGGTGAGGCTGGAAACACCATATATTTT	CSGEAGNTIYF
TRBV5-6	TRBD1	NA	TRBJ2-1	TGTGCCAGCAGCGACGGAACAGGGGCCGGTTTTAATGAGCAGTTCTTC	CASSDGTGAGFNEQFF
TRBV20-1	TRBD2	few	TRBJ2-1	TGCAGTGCTAGGATGTATAGCGGGGGGGCCGATTTGTACAATGAGCAGTTCTTC	CSARMYSGGADLYNEQFF
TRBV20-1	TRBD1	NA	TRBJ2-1	TGCAGTGCTAGAGATGAAGGGACAGGGGAATACAATGAGCAGTTCTTC	CSARDEGTGEYNEQFF
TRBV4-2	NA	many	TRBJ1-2	TGTGCCAGCAGCCAAGTAATGCAGTACAGGAGGGCATTTGGCTACACCTTC	CASSQVMQYRRAFGYTF
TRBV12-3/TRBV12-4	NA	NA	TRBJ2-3	TGTGCCAGCAGTAGCCACCCGGTTAGCACAGATACGCAGTATTTT	CASSSHPVSTDTQYF
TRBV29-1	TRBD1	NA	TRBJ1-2	TGCAGCGTTCGTCCCGGGACAGGGGAGAAAGGCTACACCTTC	CSVRPGTGEKGYTF
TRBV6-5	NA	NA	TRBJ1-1	TGTGCCAGCAGTCGCCCGGGCCATACGGAAACTGAAGCTTTCTTT	CASSRPGHTETEAFF
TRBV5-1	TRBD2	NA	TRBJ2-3	TGCGCCAGCAGAGTAGCGGGGGGGCCATTAAAAACGCAGTATTTT	CASRVAGGPLKTQYF
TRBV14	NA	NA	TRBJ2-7	TGTGCCAGCAGCCAAGATCTACTGGGTGGCGTCTACGAGCAGTACTTC	CASSQDLLGGVYEQYF
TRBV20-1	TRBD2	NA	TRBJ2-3	TGCAGTGCTAGAGAAAATGGGAGGGGCGCAGATACGCAGTATTTT	CSARENGRGADTQYF
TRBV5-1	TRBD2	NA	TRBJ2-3	TGCGCCAGCAGCTTGGCCAGCGGGGATAGCACAGATACGCAGTATTTT	CASSLASGDSTDTQYF
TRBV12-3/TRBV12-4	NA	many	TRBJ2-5	TGTGCCAGCAGTTTGACCGGGCCCCAGACCCAGTACTTC	CASSLTGPQTQYF
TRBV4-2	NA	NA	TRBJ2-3	TGTGCCAGCAGCCGCCCCCCCGGGGGCGAAGGGAATACGCAGTATTTT	CASSRPPGGEGNTQYF
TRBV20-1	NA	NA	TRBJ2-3	TGCAGTGCTAGCCCGGGACAAATTTCTAGTACAGATACGCAGTATTTT	CSASPGQISSTDTQYF
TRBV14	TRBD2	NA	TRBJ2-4	TGTGCCAGCAGCCAAGCGGGGGGTGCCAAAAACATTCAGTACTTC	CASSQAGGAKNIQYF
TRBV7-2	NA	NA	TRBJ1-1	TGTGCCAGCAGCTTATGGGGGGCCCACACTGAAGCTTTCTTT	CASSLWGAHTEAFF
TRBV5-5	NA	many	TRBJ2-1	TGTGCCAGCAGCTTGGTGGGTTTCCTAAACAATGAGCAGTTCTTC	CASSLVGFLNNEQFF
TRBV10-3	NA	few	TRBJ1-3	TGTGCCATCAGTGAATCGACCGGAAACACCATATATTTT	CAISESTGNTIYF
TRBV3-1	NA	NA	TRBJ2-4	TGTGCCAGCAGCCAAGCTGACAGAAAAAACATTCAGTACTTC	CASSQADRKNIQYF
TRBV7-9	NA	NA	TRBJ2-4	TGTGCCAGCAGCCCAGAGTACTTTTTAACCAAAAACATTCAGTACTTC	CASSPEYFLTKNIQYF
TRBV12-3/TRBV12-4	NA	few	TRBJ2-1	TGTGCCAGCAGTTTAGAAAGGGGATTGTGGCAGTTCTTC	CASSLERGLWQFF